This T cell receptor beta chain was identified during a study of blood T cell repertoires in COVID-19. Source study methods: Estimation of nucleated cell counts was performed using reference gene primer amplification. Sequencing was performed with immunoSEQ multiplex PCR; in TCRdb, only in-frame clones are kept and a portion is missing. For V, J and clone size, that table is used; D and trimming come from the DNA. The sample yields fewer than 85,000 clones, roughly 70% seen once. Trimming stripped 5 bases from V and 6 bases from J, with 13 bases between. The germline CDR1 and CDR2 sequences are MNHEY and SVGAGI. The CDR3 has 14 amino acids.

This TCR came from a human donor with acute or convalescent COVID-19. The donor label of this sample is uncertain. The rearrangement links TRBV6-5 to TRBJ2-2; no definite D call. What was sequenced was peripheral blood. The CDR3 nucleotides are TGTGCCAGCAGTCCCCGTAACTATGCCGGGGAGCTGTTTTTT. As protein: CASSPRNYAGELFF.